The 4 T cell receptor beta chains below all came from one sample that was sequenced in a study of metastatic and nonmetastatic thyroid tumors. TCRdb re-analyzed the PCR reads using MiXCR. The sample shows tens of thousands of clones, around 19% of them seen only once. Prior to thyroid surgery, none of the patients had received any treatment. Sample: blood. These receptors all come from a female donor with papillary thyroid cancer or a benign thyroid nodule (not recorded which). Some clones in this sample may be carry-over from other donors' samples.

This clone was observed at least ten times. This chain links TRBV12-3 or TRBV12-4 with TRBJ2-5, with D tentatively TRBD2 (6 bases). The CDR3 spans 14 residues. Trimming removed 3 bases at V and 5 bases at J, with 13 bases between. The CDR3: CASSLGLTGETQYF. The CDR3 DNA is TGTGCCAGCAGTTTGGGACTTACGGGGGAGACCCAGTACTTC.

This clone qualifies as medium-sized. The CDR3 DNA follows: TGTGCCTGGAGTTCGTGGACTGAAGCTTTCTTT. This sequence encodes CAWSSWTEAFF. This sequence joins TRBV30 and TRBJ1-1, with D unresolved. V lost 2 bases to trimming and J lost 5 bases, with 6 bases between them. Germline V gene sequence: CDR1 GTSNPN, CDR2 SVGIG (reference sequence). CDR3 length: 11 residues.

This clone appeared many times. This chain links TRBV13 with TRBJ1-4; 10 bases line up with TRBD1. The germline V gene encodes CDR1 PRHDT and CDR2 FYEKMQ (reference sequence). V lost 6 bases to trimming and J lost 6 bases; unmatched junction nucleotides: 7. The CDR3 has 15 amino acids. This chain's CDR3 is CASRRRQGADEKLFF. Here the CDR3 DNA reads TGTGCCAGCAGACGGAGACAGGGGGCAGATGAAAAACTGTTTTTT.

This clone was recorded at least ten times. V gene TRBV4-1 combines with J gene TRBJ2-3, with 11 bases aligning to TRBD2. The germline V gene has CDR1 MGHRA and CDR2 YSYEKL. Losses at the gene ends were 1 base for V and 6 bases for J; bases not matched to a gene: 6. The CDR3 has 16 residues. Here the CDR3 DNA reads TGCGCCAGCAGCCAAGGGGTACTAGCGGGAGCCGATACGCAGTATTTT. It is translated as CASSQGVLAGADTQYF.